This TCR beta chain was sequenced in a study of T cell repertoires in cytomegalovirus infection. As for the study in general: Indicated by public TCR beta signatures were CMV infection and matching HLA type.

V was shortened by 3 bases and J by 4 bases, with 9 bases between the two germline ends. The CDR3 runs 13 residues. Germline CDR1 MNHNS, CDR2 SASEGT. TCRdb fed the reads into MiXCR, producing one record per CDR3 protein. The sample shows 510,000 or so distinct CDR3 sequences, about 26% of them seen only once. Study-level findings and limits: Predominance within the ex vivo response was attributable to HLA-C-restricted CMV-specific TCR beta clonotypes.

This clonotype showed up many times. Antigen unknown. The sample was PBMCs. The V gene is TRBV6-1, the J gene TRBJ1-2; unclear D gene. The receptor's source is a human donor in good health (CMV status not recorded). Some clones in this sample may be carry-over from other donors' samples. The CDR3 region is CASSERPLYGYTF. CDR3 sequence (DNA): TGTGCCAGCAGTGAGCGACCGCTCTATGGCTACACCTTC.